One and the same sample provided the 19 T cell receptor beta chains below, sequenced in a study of cytomegalovirus exposure and HLA in healthy donors. Vbeta (60) and Jbeta (13) primers were used in the PCR. TCRdb's copy holds only in-frame clones and misses some; the assay was immunoSEQ multiplex PCR. The sample shows more than 90,000 clones, roughly 80% of them seen only once. Sequenced input: PBMCs. These receptors were obtained from a man between 50 and 59 years old in good health and CMV-seropositive.

J is TRBJ1-6 and V is TRBV4-2; 10 bases align to TRBD1. J was trimmed by 5 bases and V by 1 base; bases with no gene match: 5. CDR1 is LGHNA, CDR2 YNFKEQ, per germline. CDR3 length: 17 residues. The CDR3 protein is CASSQGGTGADNSPLHF. The CDR3 coding sequence is TGTGCCAGCAGCCAAGGCGGGACAGGGGCGGATAATTCACCCCTCCACTTT.

This clone was seen a single time. CDR3 sequence reads: CASRASGSTDTQYF. The CDR3 region has the DNA TGTGCTAGTCGGGCTAGCGGAAGCACAGATACGCAGTATTTT. V and J are TRBV12-5 and TRBJ2-3, with 7 bases matching TRBD2. CDR1 is LGHNT, CDR2 FRNRAP, per germline. This CDR3 is 14 amino acids long. Trimming took 8 bases from V and 0 from J; bases not matched to a gene: 5.

This chain joins TRBV5-6 and TRBJ2-7; weak D call: TRBD1 (6 bases). Germline V CDR1 and CDR2: SGHDT, YYEEEE. The CDR3 extends over 14 amino acids. V dropped 0 bases and J dropped 3 bases, with 10 bases sitting between them. CDR3: CASSLGQVIYEQYF. The CDR3 DNA reads TGTGCCAGCAGCTTGGGACAGGTCATCTACGAGCAGTACTTC.

The chain employs TRBV5-6 and TRBJ1-2; no firm D call. The germline CDR1 and CDR2 sequences are SGHDT and YYEEEE. The CDR3 sequence is 12 residues long. Trimming pared 4 bases from V and 5 bases from J, leaving 9 bases between. CDR3 amino acids: CASSPRHYGYTF. The CDR3, as DNA: TGTGCCAGCAGCCCTAGGCATTATGGCTACACCTTC. The whole variable domain, filled in from reference TRBV5-6 and TRBJ1-2, reads DAGVTQSPTHLIKTRGQQVTLRCSPKSGHDTVSWYQQALGQGPQFIFQYYEEEERQRGNFPDRFSGHQFPNYSSELNVNALLLGDSALYLCASSPRHYGYTFGSGTRLTVV.

J is TRBJ1-5 and V is TRBV6-5, with 7 nucleotides matching TRBD1. The CDR3 is 14 amino acids. CDR1 and CDR2 (germline): MNHEY, SVGAGI. Trimming removed 4 bases from V and 6 bases from J; junction bases left unmatched: 6. CDR3 in DNA: TGTGCCAGCAGTTTAGAGGGGGCAAGTCAGCCCCAGCATTTT. This gives the protein CASSLEGASQPQHF.

The chain employs TRBV6-1 and TRBJ1-3; maybe TRBD1 (5 bases). The CDR3 loop spans 16 amino acids. Germline CDR1 reads MNHNS; CDR2 reads SASEGT. The V gene lost 1 base and the J gene lost 2 bases, with 12 bases spanning the gap. CDR3 bases: TGTGCCAGCAGTGAAGACCGGGGGGGAACTGGAAACACCATATATTTT. This gives the protein CASSEDRGGTGNTIYF.

The chain has TRBV4-3 and TRBJ2-4, with D maybe TRBD2 (6 bases). This CDR3 has 14 residues. The V gene lost 3 bases and the J gene lost 5 bases, with 11 bases spanning the gap. Per the germline V gene, CDR1 is LGHNA and CDR2 is YSLEER. CDR3 nucleotides: TGCGCCAGCAGCCAGCGACTAGGTCAAAACATTCAGTACTTC. Translated, it gives CASSQRLGQNIQYF.

V gene TRBV6-5 combines with J gene TRBJ2-7, with 11 bases identical to TRBD2. The germline gives CDR1 MNHEY, CDR2 SVGAGI. CDR3 size: 14 residues. J lost 6 bases, V lost 2 bases, and 3 bases had no gene match. The CDR3 sequence is CASSYTSGSLEQYF. As DNA, the CDR3 is TGTGCCAGCAGTTACACTAGCGGGAGTCTCGAGCAGTACTTC.

The chain links TRBV5-4 to TRBJ2-7; maybe TRBD2 (6 bases). Germline lookup yields CDR1 SGHNT and CDR2 YYREEE (reference sequence). The V and J ends lost 4 bases and 0 bases respectively, with 14 bases between them. The CDR3 extends over 15 amino acids. CDR3 sequence reads: CASSLAGRLSYEQYF. For the CDR3, the DNA is TGTGCCAGCAGCCTGGCCGGGAGACTCTCCTACGAGCAGTACTTC.

This clone was seen only a few times. The chain joins TRBV10-2 to TRBJ2-7; D is perhaps TRBD2 (6 bases). Deletions cut 4 bases from V and 1 base from J, with 17 bases between. This CDR3 is 16 amino acids long. CDR1 and CDR2 (germline): WSHSY, SAAADI. For the CDR3, the DNA is TGCGCCAGCAGTGGTGGGGGTAGCGGTGCTTCCTACGAGCAGTACTTC. Residues: CASSGGGSGASYEQYF.

V usage is TRBV19 and J usage is TRBJ1-3; tentative D call: TRBD1 (6 bases). The CDR3 is 19 residues long. Germline values: CDR1 LNHDA, CDR2 SQIVND (reference sequence). V dropped 6 bases and J dropped 2 bases, with 26 bases sitting between them. The CDR3 DNA reads as TGTGCCAGTAGCGGTACAGGGAGTAGGGCCCTGAGCACTGGAAACACCATATATTTT. It specifies CASSGTGSRALSTGNTIYF.

This clone was observed once. The rearrangement uses TRBV28 and TRBJ1-5; weak D call: TRBD1 (6 bases). CDR3 size: 15 residues. CDR1 is MDHEN, CDR2 SYDVKM, per germline. Trimming left V 2 bases short and J 6 bases short, with 14 bases between. The CDR3 spells CASSLVRRGSQPQHF. The CDR3 DNA reads as TGTGCCAGCAGTTTAGTTCGCAGGGGCTCTCAGCCCCAGCATTTT.

The J gene is TRBJ2-7, the V gene TRBV2, with D perhaps matching TRBD1 (8 bases). Trimming took off 4 bases at V and 5 bases at J, with 12 bases between the two ends. Germline values: CDR1 SNHLY, CDR2 FYNNEI. The CDR3 contains 13 residues. Here the CDR3 DNA reads TGTGCCAGCAGTGCACAGGGGGGGAACGAGCAGTACTTC. Its translation is CASSAQGGNEQYF.

In this sample, this clone turned up a few times. The genes are TRBV28 and TRBJ2-7; 8 bases map to TRBD1. Germline V lookup: CDR1 MDHEN, CDR2 SYDVKM. V lost 6 bases and J lost 5; bases outside the gene matches: 9. This CDR3 region has 14 residues. This CDR3 reads CASRGGTGVHEQYF. CDR3 coding DNA: TGTGCCAGCAGAGGTGGGACAGGCGTACACGAGCAGTACTTC.

The chain recombines TRBV30 with TRBJ2-7; tentative D call: TRBD1 (5 bases). The CDR3 consists of 15 residues. Germline assignment: CDR1 GTSNPN and CDR2 SVGIG (reference sequence). The CDR3 nucleotides read TGTCCCTTGGGGCCTTTAGGGCTATACGAATACGAGCAGTACTTC. It codes for CPLGPLGLYEYEQYF.

Notes on this clone: Other nucleotide sequences from this sample produce the same CDR3. V and J are TRBV6-1 and TRBJ1-6; D unresolved. The CDR3 extends over 16 amino acids. V lost 5 bases, J lost 1 base, and 12 bases lay in between. The germline gives CDR1 MNHNS, CDR2 SASEGT. The chain's CDR3 is CASSQDGRSYNSPLHF. The CDR3 DNA reads as TGTGCCAGCAGTCAAGATGGTCGGTCCTATAATTCACCCCTCCACTTT.

This sequence joins TRBV10-3 and TRBJ1-4, with 7 bases lining up with TRBD1. Unmatched junction bases numbered 6, after V lost 6 bases and J lost 5 bases. The CDR3 extends over 14 amino acids. CDR1 is ENHRY and CDR2 is SYGVKD in the germline V gene. The CDR3 DNA reads TGTGCCATCAGCTCGGGACAGCAGAATGAAAAACTGTTTTTT. Translation: CAISSGQQNEKLFF.

The gene calls are TRBV13 and TRBJ2-7, with D possibly TRBD1 on 6 matching bases. V was cut by 0 bases and J by 4 bases, with 13 bases left in between. The CDR3 spans 15 residues. CDR1 PRHDT and CDR2 FYEKMQ come from the germline V gene (reference sequence). CDR3 region: CASSLGGRQVYEQYF. CDR3 sequence (DNA): TGTGCCAGCAGCTTAGGGGGGAGACAGGTTTACGAGCAGTACTTC.

The chain carries TRBV7-8 and TRBJ1-1; possibly TRBD1 for D (6 bases). Trimming removed 1 base from V and 3 bases from J, with 18 bases in between. From germline, CDR1 is SGHVS and CDR2 FQNEAQ. The CDR3 consists of 17 residues. The CDR3: CASSLVSGGFGDTEAFF. CDR3 DNA sequence: TGTGCCAGCAGCTTAGTAAGCGGGGGCTTTGGTGACACTGAAGCTTTCTTT.